Below are 31 T cell receptor beta chains sequenced from a single sample in a study of identical twins. TCRdb reprocessed the 5' RACE reads via MiXCR and lists one record per CDR3 protein. The sample carries 500,000 to 650,000 distinct CDR3 sequences, about 7% recorded once. These same records also appear under a second study, on yellow fever vaccine responses in identical twins.

Sequenced: PBMCs. The receptors were sampled from a woman under 30 in good health.

The chain recombines TRBV20-1 with TRBJ2-5; D is perhaps TRBD2 (6 bases). V lost 6 bases to trimming and J lost 8 bases, with 13 bases between them. Per the germline V gene, CDR1 is DFQATT and CDR2 is SNEGSKA (reference sequence). The CDR3 is made up of 11 amino acids. The CDR3 DNA reads as TGCAGTGCCAGCCCCGGGAGAACCCAGTACTTC. Amino acid sequence: CSASPGRTQYF.

This clonotype appeared many times. The V and J genes are TRBV11-2 and TRBJ2-3; 11 bases fit TRBD2. The V gene end was trimmed by 2 bases and the J gene end by 1 base; junction bases not matched to a gene: 8. CDR1 is SGHAT, CDR2 FQNNGV, per germline. The CDR3 spans 18 residues. The CDR3 DNA reads TGTGCCAGCAGCTTATTCCTAGCGGGGGGTAAGGGCACAGATACGCAGTATTTT. The encoded protein is CASSLFLAGGKGTDTQYF.

J is TRBJ2-7 and V is TRBV15; 10 nucleotides agree with TRBD1. Per germline, CDR1 LNHNV and CDR2 YYDKDF (reference sequence). V was clipped by 1 base and J by 4 bases; unmatched bases: 4. This CDR3 has 15 amino acids. The CDR3 spells CATSRGRDRGYEQYF. In DNA, the CDR3 is TGTGCCACCAGCAGAGGCCGGGACAGGGGATACGAGCAGTACTTC.

The chain is built from TRBV6-1 and TRBJ2-7; D unclear. The CDR3 has 12 amino acids. Germline V CDR1 and CDR2: MNHNS, SASEGT. The V and J ends lost 1 base and 3 bases respectively, with 4 bases between them. The CDR3 region is CASSEENYEQYV. The CDR3, as DNA: TGTGCCAGCAGTGAAGAAAACTACGAGCAGTACGTC.

In its sample, this clonotype was seen a few times. J is TRBJ2-3 and V is TRBV6-1, with D uncertain. Trimming removed 4 bases from V and 2 bases from J, with 16 bases in between. The V gene's germline CDR1 is MNHNS and CDR2 SASEGT. This CDR3 spans 16 amino acids. The CDR3 DNA reads as TGTGCCAGCAGTGGCGCATCGGGCTCTAACACAGATACGCAGTATTTT. Protein product: CASSGASGSNTDTQYF.

This sequence joins TRBV3-1 and TRBJ2-1; D is unresolved. V was shortened by 1 base and J by 0 bases, with 13 bases between the two germline ends. Germline V lookup: CDR1 LGHDT, CDR2 YNNKEL (reference sequence). The CDR3 is 17 residues long. CDR3 residues: CASSQVNGPSSYNEQFF. DNA for the CDR3: TGTGCCAGCAGCCAAGTGAACGGACCAAGCTCCTACAATGAGCAGTTCTTC.

This clonotype was recorded a few times. DNA for the CDR3: TGCAGTGCCCCATTGGGCGGGTCCTTCTACAATGAGCAGTTCTTC. Its translation is CSAPLGGSFYNEQFF. The chain carries TRBV20-1 and TRBJ2-1; tentative D call: TRBD2 (5 bases). The CDR3 covers 15 residues. V lost 6 bases and J 3 bases, leaving 18 bases between the germline ends. Germline CDR1 is DFQATT and CDR2 is SNEGSKA (reference sequence).

In its sample, this clonotype was seen many times. The chain combines TRBV15 with TRBJ2-5; perhaps TRBD2 as D (6 bases). Germline CDR1 LNHNV, CDR2 YYDKDF (reference sequence). The CDR3 is 15 amino acids. V lost 0 bases and J lost 2, with 10 bases in between. CDR3 in amino acids: CATSRDWGVQETQYF. The CDR3 nucleotides are TGTGCCACCAGCAGAGATTGGGGGGTTCAAGAGACCCAGTACTTC.

This clonotype was found a few times. The chain couples TRBV20-1 to TRBJ2-5, with 7 bases aligning to TRBD2. J lost 2 bases, V lost 5 bases, and 17 bases had no gene match. CDR1 and CDR2 from the germline V gene are DFQATT and SNEGSKA (reference sequence). The CDR3 extends over 17 amino acids. The CDR3 is CSARGVLLESQQETQYF. CDR3 nucleotide sequence: TGCAGTGCTCGGGGGGTTTTGCTTGAGTCCCAACAAGAGACCCAGTACTTC.

A few counts support this clonotype. The V call is TRBV28, the J call TRBJ2-7, with D unclear. The CDR3 has 11 amino acids. Germline V gene lookup returns CDR1 MDHEN and CDR2 SYDVKM. V lost 4 bases to trimming and J lost 4 bases, with 5 bases between them. CDR3 sequence: CASSSRYEQYV. The CDR3 DNA sequence: TGTGCCAGCAGTTCTAGGTACGAGCAGTACGTC.

The chain couples TRBV10-2 to TRBJ2-1; D perhaps matches TRBD1 (6 bases). The germline V gene has CDR1 WSHSY and CDR2 SAAADI. This CDR3 spans 16 amino acids. V lost 6 bases and J lost 0, with 15 bases in between. DNA for the CDR3: TGCGCCAGCAGCCTTGACAGGTCAAGCTCCTACAATGAGCAGTTCTTC. Amino acid sequence: CASSLDRSSSYNEQFF.

This clonotype was counted at least ten times. The V gene is TRBV24-1, the J gene TRBJ2-2; TRBD1 matches 9 bases. The CDR3 sequence is 15 residues long. Germline V gene sequence: CDR1 KGHDR, CDR2 SFDVKD. V shed 7 bases and J 3 bases; nucleotides not matched to a gene: 5. CDR3 amino acids: CATRRTGDDTGELFF. In nucleotides, the CDR3 is TGTGCCACCAGAAGGACAGGGGACGACACCGGGGAGCTGTTTTTT.

This chain uses TRBV12-3 or TRBV12-4 with TRBJ2-3, with TRBD1 matching 7 bases. CDR3 size: 15 residues. Trimming took 6 bases from V and 0 from J; bases not matched to a gene: 6. The CDR3 is CASSQGQLSTDTQYF. CDR3 nucleotides: TGTGCCAGCAGCCAGGGACAGCTGAGCACAGATACGCAGTATTTT.

The gene calls are TRBV12-5 and TRBJ1-1, with a tentative D call TRBD1 (5 bases). The CDR3 length is 16 residues. Germline CDR1 LGHNT, CDR2 FRNRAP. With 1 base removed from V and 3 bases from J, the gap between germline ends came to 15 bases. CDR3 in DNA: TGTGCTAGTGGTTTGGAACAAACAGGACACGACACTGAAGCTTTCTTT. This codes for CASGLEQTGHDTEAFF.

Here the CDR3 DNA reads TGTGCCATCAGTGAATCAAGTGGGGGACCCACAGATACGCAGTATTTT. Translated: CAISESSGGPTDTQYF. The chain carries TRBV10-3 and TRBJ2-3; D tentatively reads TRBD1 or TRBD2 (5 bases each). CDR1 is ENHRY and CDR2 is SYGVKD in the germline V gene. The CDR3 sequence is 16 residues long. Trimming left V 3 bases short and J 2 bases short, with 15 bases between.

Only a few counts were recorded for this clonotype. CDR3 region: CASSLVWALAGGSYEQYF. CDR3 DNA sequence: TGTGCCAGCAGTTTAGTCTGGGCCCTGGCGGGAGGCTCCTACGAGCAGTACTTC. The chain employs TRBV12-3 or TRBV12-4 and TRBJ2-7, with 8 bases fitting TRBD2. This CDR3 spans 18 amino acids. V gave up 1 base and J gave up 0 bases; unmatched junction bases: 11.

This clonotype was recorded many times. The rearrangement links TRBV28 to TRBJ2-3; no clear D gene. The CDR3 length is 16 residues. The V end lost 7 bases, the J end lost 0 bases, and 17 bases lay between the germline ends. Germline V gene sequence: CDR1 MDHEN, CDR2 SYDVKM. CDR3 sequence reads: CASKVPPPSSTDTQYF. CDR3 bases: TGTGCCAGCAAGGTTCCCCCCCCCTCTAGCACAGATACGCAGTATTTT. Full variable domain (remainder filled in from reference TRBV28 and TRBJ2-3): DVKVTQSSRYLVKRTGEKVFLECVQDMDHENMFWYRQDPGLGLRLIYFSYDVKMKEKGDIPEGYSVSREKKERFSLILESASTNQTSMYLCASKVPPPSSTDTQYFGPGTRLTVL.

This clonotype has a count of ten or more. The chain is built from TRBV10-2 and TRBJ2-7; no definite D call. The germline V and J ends were trimmed by 2 bases and 0 bases, with 8 bases remaining between them. The CDR3 runs 14 residues. The germline V gene has CDR1 WSHSY and CDR2 SAAADI. CDR3 in amino acids: CASSEIGSSYEQYV. CDR3 DNA: TGCGCCAGCAGTGAGATTGGCAGCTCCTACGAGCAGTACGTC.

This clonotype has at least ten counts. The chain uses TRBV11-2 and TRBJ2-3, with a possible D match to TRBD1 (7 bases). V was trimmed by 5 bases and J by 7 bases, leaving 28 bases between them. This CDR3 is 18 amino acids long. Germline assignment: CDR1 SGHAT and CDR2 FQNNGV. The CDR3 coding sequence is TGTGCCAGCAGCCCATCCGGGACAGCACAAAGGGCGGGAAATACGCAGTATTTT. This translates into CASSPSGTAQRAGNTQYF.

This clonotype was seen many times. The rearrangement links TRBV20-1 to TRBJ1-4, with 8 bases that match TRBD1. CDR1 is DFQATT and CDR2 is SNEGSKA in the germline V gene (reference sequence). V shed 5 bases, J shed 3 bases, and the junction held 2 bases outside the gene matches. CDR3 length: 13 amino acids. CDR3: CSALDRANEKLFF. The CDR3 DNA reads as TGCAGTGCTTTGGACAGGGCTAATGAAAAACTGTTTTTT.

This clonotype was counted between two and nine times. The genes are TRBV2 and TRBJ2-1; D perhaps matches TRBD1 (8 bases). The CDR3 sequence is 15 residues long. Germline V lookup: CDR1 SNHLY, CDR2 FYNNEI. This CDR3 reads CAHRGGVLSYNEQFF. In nucleotides, the CDR3 is TGTGCTCACAGGGGGGGAGTCCTATCCTACAATGAGCAGTTCTTC.

This clonotype came up a few times. This chain connects TRBV5-1 to TRBJ1-5; TRBD1 aligns across 9 bases. The CDR3 sequence is 15 residues long. V shed 4 bases and J 8 bases; nucleotides not matched to a gene: 10. Germline CDR1 and CDR2: SGHRS and YFSETQ. CDR3 region: CASSRTTGGGEPQHF. The CDR3 bases are TGCGCCAGCAGCAGGACTACAGGGGGCGGAGAGCCCCAGCATTTT. Full variable domain (outside the CDR3, taken from reference TRBV5-1 and TRBJ1-5): KAGVTQTPRYLIKTRGQQVTLSCSPISGHRSVSWYQQTPGQGLQFLFEYFSETQRNKGNFPGRFSGRQFSNSRSEMNVSTLELGDSALYLCASSRTTGGGEPQHFGDGTRLSIL.

The chain is built from TRBV7-2 and TRBJ2-5; D assignment may be TRBD1 or TRBD2 (5 bases each). The CDR3 totals 16 residues. Per the germline V gene, CDR1 is SGHTA and CDR2 is FQGNSA. V was cut by 0 bases and J by 1 base, with 12 bases left in between. The CDR3 here is CASSLALGATQETQYF. The CDR3, as DNA: TGTGCCAGCAGCTTAGCGCTCGGGGCGACCCAAGAGACCCAGTACTTC.

V and J are TRBV27 and TRBJ2-7; tentative D call: TRBD1 (5 bases). The CDR3 spans 16 residues. Between the trimmed V and J ends, which lost 6 bases and 5 bases, there was a span of 23 bases. Germline assignment: CDR1 MNHEY and CDR2 SMNVEV (reference sequence). CDR3 in amino acids: CASRRTQGGSVDEQYF. CDR3 sequence (DNA): TGTGCCAGCAGGAGAACTCAGGGTGGCTCAGTCGACGAGCAGTACTTC.

This clonotype was seen only a few times. This chain uses TRBV6-1 with TRBJ2-4; 7 bases are a match to TRBD1. Germline V gene sequence: CDR1 MNHNS, CDR2 SASEGT. The CDR3 is made up of 14 amino acids. V lost 9 bases and J lost 0; bases outside the gene matches: 5. DNA for the CDR3: TGTGCCAGTGAGCAGGGGGTAGCCAAAAACATTCAGTACTTC. Translation gives CASEQGVAKNIQYF.

This clonotype came up a few times. V usage is TRBV20-1 and J usage is TRBJ2-1, with TRBD1 matching 7 bases. CDR3 size: 15 residues. V lost 5 bases to trimming and J lost 1 base; unmatched junction nucleotides: 8. Germline lookup yields CDR1 DFQATT and CDR2 SNEGSKA (reference sequence). CDR3 residues: CSARKDRESYNEQFF. CDR3 bases: TGCAGTGCTCGGAAAGACAGGGAGTCCTACAATGAGCAGTTCTTC.

This clonotype was observed a few times. This chain joins TRBV24-1 and TRBJ2-3; 10 nucleotides match TRBD2. CDR3 length: 15 residues. Unmatched junction bases numbered 2, after V lost 3 bases and J lost 3 bases. Per germline, CDR1 KGHDR and CDR2 SFDVKD. CDR3 sequence: CATSDLSGRTDTQYF. CDR3 nucleotide sequence: TGTGCCACCAGTGATCTTAGCGGGAGGACAGATACGCAGTATTTT.

In this sample, this clonotype turned up a few times. The rearrangement joins TRBV5-1 to TRBJ2-1; unclear D gene. The germline V gene encodes CDR1 SGHRS and CDR2 YFSETQ. Trimming cost V 0 bases and J 2 bases, with 9 bases left between them. The CDR3 is 15 residues long. This CDR3 reads CASSLAEEPYNEQFF. Here the CDR3 DNA reads TGCGCCAGCAGCTTGGCTGAGGAGCCCTACAATGAGCAGTTCTTC.

This clonotype was seen only a few times. In nucleotides, the CDR3 is TGTGCCAGCAAGGAGGGGGGGGGTTACAATGAGCAGTTCTTC. This codes for CASKEGGGYNEQFF. The rearrangement links TRBV28 to TRBJ2-1; D perhaps matches TRBD2 (7 bases). CDR1 and CDR2 from the germline V gene are MDHEN and SYDVKM. V lost 7 bases to trimming and J lost 4 bases, with 14 bases between them. There are 14 residues in the CDR3.

The chain is built from TRBV15 and TRBJ1-4; D not certain. Deletions cut 1 base from V and 8 bases from J, with 14 bases between. This CDR3 contains 15 residues. Per the germline V gene, CDR1 is LNHNV and CDR2 is YYDKDF (reference sequence). This chain's CDR3 is CATSRGSGGEEKLFF. DNA of the CDR3: TGTGCCACCAGCAGAGGGTCGGGCGGTGAGGAAAAACTGTTTTTT.

This clonotype appeared many times. In nucleotides, the CDR3 is TGTGCCAGCAGCTCCTACCTTGACAGGGACACCGGGGAGCTGTTTTTT. It yields the protein CASSSYLDRDTGELFF. The V and J genes are TRBV7-9 and TRBJ2-2; TRBD1 agrees at 7 bases. V lost 4 bases, J lost 3 bases, and 8 bases stayed unmatched. The CDR3 totals 16 residues. CDR1 SEHNR and CDR2 FQNEAQ come from the germline V gene (reference sequence).